The 13 T cell receptor beta chains listed next were all sequenced from one sample in a study of blood T cells in healthy people across ages (dated by TCRdb to the mid-2010s). Libraries were made using 5' RACE. The instrument was an Illumina HiSeq 2500. A second 7 to 11 cycle PCR used a sample-barcoded 5' primer and a J-beta primer mix. Starting from the raw public reads, TCRdb applied fastp trimming at Q25, assembled clones with MiXCR and retained in-frame beta chains. Duplicate CDR3 protein sequences are folded into a single record with the most common DNA and genes. In this sample the table shows some 730,000 distinct CDR3 sequences, 22% of which occur a single time. About 22% of the sample is taken by the ten largest. Material for sequencing was blood. These receptors came from a man between 65 and 80 years old in good health.

This clonotype was detected only a few times. The rearrangement joins TRBV9 to TRBJ1-2; weak D call: TRBD1 (5 bases). CDR3 length: 15 residues. CDR1 is SGDLS, CDR2 YYNGEE, per germline. V was cut by 1 base and J by 4 bases, with 14 bases left in between. CDR3 DNA sequence: TGTGCCAGCAGCGTATCAACATATGGGGGCTATGGCTACACCTTC. Protein: CASSVSTYGGYGYTF.

This clonotype was detected a few times. The CDR3 nucleotides are TGTGCCAGCAGTGTGGCGCAAAACATTCAGTACTTC. Protein: CASSVAQNIQYF. The chain combines TRBV12-3 or TRBV12-4 with TRBJ2-4; D is unclear. This CDR3 spans 12 amino acids. V lost 5 bases, J lost 5 bases, and 7 bases lay in between.

The V call is TRBV11-2, the J call TRBJ2-4; a possible D gene is TRBD1 (5 bases). The germline gives CDR1 SGHAT, CDR2 FQNNGV. The CDR3 is made up of 17 amino acids. Trimming pared 5 bases from V and 0 bases from J, leaving 17 bases between. CDR3 residues: CASSQIWGSIAKNIQYF. The CDR3 DNA reads as TGTGCCAGCAGCCAAATATGGGGCAGTATAGCCAAAAACATTCAGTACTTC.

A few counts support this clonotype. This chain uses TRBV27 with TRBJ2-7; 8 bases align to TRBD1. In germline, CDR1 is MNHEY, CDR2 SMNVEV (reference sequence). The CDR3 has 14 residues. The trim removed 6 bases at V and 1 base at J, leaving 5 bases unmatched. CDR3 loop: CASSRTGRSYEQYF. Written as DNA, the CDR3 is TGTGCCAGCAGCAGGACAGGGAGGTCCTACGAGCAGTACTTC.

This clonotype has a count of ten or more. V is TRBV6-5 and J is TRBJ2-5, with 9 bases lining up with TRBD1. This CDR3 is 14 amino acids long. Germline CDR1 and CDR2: MNHEY and SVGAGI. The ends lost 5 bases at V and 5 bases at J; junction bases unmatched: 6. The CDR3 here is CASSLTGGSETQYF. CDR3 in DNA: TGTGCCAGCAGTCTCACAGGGGGCTCGGAGACCCAGTACTTC.

This clonotype occurred a few times. The rearrangement links TRBV10-1 to TRBJ2-4; 7 bases line up with TRBD1. CDR1 is WNHNN and CDR2 is SYGVQD in the germline V gene (reference sequence). The CDR3 extends over 15 amino acids. The trim removed 10 bases at V and 3 bases at J, leaving 12 bases unmatched. Here the CDR3 reads CATGQELLGKNIQYF. The CDR3 bases are TGCGCCACCGGACAGGAGCTCCTGGGCAAAAACATTCAGTACTTC.

The chain combines TRBV28 with TRBJ2-3; D gene ambiguous. The V and J ends lost 4 bases and 0 bases respectively, with 8 bases between them. The germline V gene has CDR1 MDHEN and CDR2 SYDVKM. This CDR3 comprises 14 residues. CDR3 sequence (DNA): TGTGCCAGCAGTTCCGTCCCTAGCACAGATACGCAGTATTTT. The encoded protein is CASSSVPSTDTQYF.

This clonotype turned up a few times. The chain combines TRBV5-1 with TRBJ1-2; D gene uncertain. Germline V gene sequence: CDR1 SGHRS, CDR2 YFSETQ. V gave up 1 base and J gave up 2 bases, with 9 bases separating them. The CDR3 has 14 residues. CDR3 amino acids: CASSLPADNYGYTF. In DNA, the CDR3 is TGCGCCAGCAGCTTGCCCGCAGACAACTATGGCTACACCTTC.

The rearrangement uses TRBV29-1 and TRBJ2-1, with TRBD2 identical over 8 bases. The CDR3 sequence is 14 residues long. J lost 9 bases, V lost 7 bases, and 14 bases had no gene match. Germline-derived CDR1 and CDR2 are SQVTM and ANQGSEA. The CDR3 sequence is CSAKGQREFSEQFF. The CDR3 DNA reads as TGCAGCGCAAAGGGCCAGCGGGAGTTTAGTGAGCAGTTCTTC.

The rearrangement uses TRBV20-1 and TRBJ1-3, with D unresolved. Germline CDR1 DFQATT, CDR2 SNEGSKA (reference sequence). The CDR3 contains 13 residues. V was cut by 1 base and J by 9 bases, with 13 bases left in between. CDR3 in DNA: TGCAGTGCTAGAGTTCCCCCCCTTGCCACCATATATTTT. Its translation: CSARVPPLATIYF.

This clonotype has a handful of counts. The chain links TRBV5-1 to TRBJ1-3, with 8 bases lining up with TRBD1. Germline trimming cut 0 bases from V and 4 bases from J; bases unmatched to any gene: 6. Germline CDR1 reads SGHRS; CDR2 reads YFSETQ. The CDR3 is 16 amino acids. CDR3 sequence (DNA): TGCGCCAGCAGCTTGGGGGACAGGCCCTCCGGAAACACCATATATTTT. Its protein is CASSLGDRPSGNTIYF.

The rearrangement links TRBV12-3 or TRBV12-4 to TRBJ2-1; no reliable D call. The CDR3 has 16 residues. V was cut by 3 bases and J by 5 bases, with 17 bases left in between. The CDR3: CASSFRGWATNNEQFF. The CDR3 region has the DNA TGTGCCAGCAGTTTCCGTGGGTGGGCCACAAACAATGAGCAGTTCTTC.

The CDR3 nucleotides are TGCAGCGTTAGAACCCCGCTAGCGGGGATCCAGTTCTTC. Protein: CSVRTPLAGIQFF. The chain recombines TRBV29-1 with TRBJ2-1; 9 bases agree with TRBD2. The CDR3 loop spans 13 amino acids. Trimming cost V 5 bases and J 13 bases; bases outside gene matches: 12. Germline V gives CDR1 SQVTM, CDR2 ANQGSEA.